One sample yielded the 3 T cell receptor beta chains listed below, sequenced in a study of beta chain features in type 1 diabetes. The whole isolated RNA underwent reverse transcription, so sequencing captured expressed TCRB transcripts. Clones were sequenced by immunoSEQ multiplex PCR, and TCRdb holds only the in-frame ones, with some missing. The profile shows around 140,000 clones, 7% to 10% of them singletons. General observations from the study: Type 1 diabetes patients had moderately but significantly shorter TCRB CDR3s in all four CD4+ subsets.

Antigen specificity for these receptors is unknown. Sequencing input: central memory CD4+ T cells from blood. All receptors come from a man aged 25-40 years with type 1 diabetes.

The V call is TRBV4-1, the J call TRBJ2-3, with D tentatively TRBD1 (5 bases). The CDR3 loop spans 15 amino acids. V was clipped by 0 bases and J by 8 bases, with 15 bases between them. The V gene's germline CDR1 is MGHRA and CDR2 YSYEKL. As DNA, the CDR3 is TGCGCCAGCAGCCAAGATTTGATGGGGCCGGGTACGCAGTATTTT. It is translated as CASSQDLMGPGTQYF.

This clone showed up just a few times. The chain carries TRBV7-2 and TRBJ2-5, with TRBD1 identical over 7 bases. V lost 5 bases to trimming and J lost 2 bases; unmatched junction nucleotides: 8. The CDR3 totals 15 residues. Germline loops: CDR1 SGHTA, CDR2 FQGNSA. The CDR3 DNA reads TGTGCCAGCAGCGCCCGGACAGGACTTCAAGAGACCCAGTACTTC. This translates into CASSARTGLQETQYF.

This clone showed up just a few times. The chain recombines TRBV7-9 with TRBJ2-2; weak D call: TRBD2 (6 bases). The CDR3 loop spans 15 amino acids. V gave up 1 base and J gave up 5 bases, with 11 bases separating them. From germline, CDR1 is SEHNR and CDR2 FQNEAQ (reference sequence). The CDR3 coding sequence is TGTGCCAGCAGCTTAGGGCGGGGTGGAACCGGGGAGCTGTTTTTT. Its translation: CASSLGRGGTGELFF.